This TCR beta chain was recovered during a study of blood T cell repertoires in COVID-19. For the study at large: In each case, the material was cDNA or gDNA derived from T cells, B-cell-depleted T cells, or PBMCs.

Per the original methods: Researchers report that nucleated cell counts were estimated from reference gene primer amplification. TCRdb's copy holds only in-frame clones and misses some; the assay was immunoSEQ multiplex PCR. From that table come the V and J calls and clone size; the DNA was used to work out D and trimming. The sample comprises about 270,000 clones, 75% to 90% of which are singletons, and roughly 2.3% rests with the top ten. Germline CDR1 and CDR2: SEHNR and FQNEAQ (reference sequence). V lost 1 base to trimming and J lost 3 bases, with 9 bases between them. The CDR3 has 14 residues. The study drew participants aged roughly 18 to 89 years from around 24 US areas. Donors of Cohort 3 who recovered were those that had two negative PCRs, clearance, or symptom resolution.

The TCR sequence derives from a woman aged 18-30 years who had recovered from COVID-19. The chain couples TRBV7-9 to TRBJ1-2; D not resolved. The sequenced material came from PBMCs or T cells enriched from blood (not recorded which). CDR3 region: CASSLVRLDYGYTF. The CDR3 DNA sequence: TGTGCCAGCAGCTTAGTGAGGCTTGACTATGGCTACACCTTC.